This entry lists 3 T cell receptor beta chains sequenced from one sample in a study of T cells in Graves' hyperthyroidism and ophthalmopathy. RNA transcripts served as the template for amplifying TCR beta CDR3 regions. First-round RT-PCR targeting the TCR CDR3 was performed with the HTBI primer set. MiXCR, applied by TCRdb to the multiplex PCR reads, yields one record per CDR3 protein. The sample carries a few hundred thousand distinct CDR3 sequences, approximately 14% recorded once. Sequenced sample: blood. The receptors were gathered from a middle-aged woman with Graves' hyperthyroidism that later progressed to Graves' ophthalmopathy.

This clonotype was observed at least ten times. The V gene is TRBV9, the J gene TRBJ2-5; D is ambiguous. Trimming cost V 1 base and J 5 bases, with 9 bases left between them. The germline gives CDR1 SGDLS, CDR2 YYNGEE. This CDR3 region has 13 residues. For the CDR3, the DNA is TGTGCCAGCAGCGTAACCAGCTTGGAGACCCAGTACTTC. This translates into CASSVTSLETQYF.

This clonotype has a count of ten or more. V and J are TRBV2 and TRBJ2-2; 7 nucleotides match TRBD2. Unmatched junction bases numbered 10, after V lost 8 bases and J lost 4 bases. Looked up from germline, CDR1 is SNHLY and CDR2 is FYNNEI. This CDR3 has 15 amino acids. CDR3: CASDLSGTGTGELFF. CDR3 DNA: TGTGCCAGCGACCTCAGCGGGACCGGCACCGGGGAGCTGTTTTTT.

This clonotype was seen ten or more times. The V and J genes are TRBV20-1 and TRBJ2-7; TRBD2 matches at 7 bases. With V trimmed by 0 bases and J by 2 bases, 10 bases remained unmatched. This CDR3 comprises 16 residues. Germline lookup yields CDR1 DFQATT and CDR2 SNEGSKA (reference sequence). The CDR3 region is CSARDPKTSRPYEQYF. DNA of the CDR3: TGCAGTGCTAGAGATCCCAAGACTAGCCGCCCCTACGAGCAGTACTTC.